Shown below are 17 T cell receptor beta chains from a single sample sequenced in a study of technical replicates of blood from several donors (dated by TCRdb to about 2017). The library came from the immunoSEQ multiplex PCR assay. The clones in this table, taken by TCRdb from immuneACCESS, are in-frame only. Not every clone is retained; where verified, under half of the shortfall comes from an unresolved V gene, and the cause of the rest is unknown. The sample records approximately 75,000 clones, approximately 78% of which are singletons. Together, the top ten hold approximately 4% of the sample. Sequencing was carried out using PBMCs. These receptor sequences come from a human donor in good health. Some clones in this sample may be carry-over from other donors' samples.

This sequence joins TRBV7-2 and TRBJ2-4, with TRBD2 matching over 9 bases. V was clipped by 6 bases and J by 1 base; unmatched bases: 10. This CDR3 comprises 17 residues. Germline values: CDR1 SGHTA, CDR2 FQGNSA. DNA for the CDR3: TGTGCCAGCAGTTCCCTGGGCGGGAGGGGTGCCAAAAACATTCAGTACTTC. This codes for CASSSLGGRGAKNIQYF.

The sample holds a few counts of this clone. The chain carries TRBV5-1 and TRBJ1-5; TRBD1 matches at 12 bases. V was pared by 0 bases and J by 7 bases, with 2 bases of the junction left unmatched. In germline, CDR1 is SGHRS, CDR2 YFSETQ. The CDR3 is made up of 15 amino acids. CDR3: CASSLAGTGGQPQHF. The CDR3 DNA reads as TGCGCCAGCAGCTTGGCCGGGACAGGGGGCCAGCCCCAGCATTTT. The full variable domain, its missing parts supplied by reference TRBV5-1 and TRBJ1-5, is KAGVTQTPRYLIKTRGQQVTLSCSPISGHRSVSWYQQTPGQGLQFLFEYFSETQRNKGNFPGRFSGRQFSNSRSEMNVSTLELGDSALYLCASSLAGTGGQPQHFGDGTRLSIL.

The chain uses TRBV9 and TRBJ2-3; TRBD2 agrees at 7 bases. V shed 3 bases, J shed 3 bases, and the junction held 16 bases outside the gene matches. Per the germline V gene, CDR1 is SGDLS and CDR2 is YYNGEE. The CDR3 consists of 18 residues. In DNA, the CDR3 is TGTGCCAGCAGCGCGGGTTACCCGCGAGCGGGAAGAACAGATACGCAGTATTTT. This translates into CASSAGYPRAGRTDTQYF.

The chain has TRBV7-9 and TRBJ2-1; D not resolved. The CDR3 runs to 15 residues. Germline V lookup: CDR1 SEHNR, CDR2 FQNEAQ (reference sequence). Trimming stripped 1 base from V and 6 bases from J, with 13 bases between. CDR3 DNA: TGTGCCAGCAGCTTAGGAGGAGATACTGGCAATGAGCAGTTCTTC. It encodes CASSLGGDTGNEQFF.

The J gene is TRBJ2-5, the V gene TRBV5-8; 7 bases line up with TRBD2. The CDR3 has 16 residues. Germline-derived CDR1 and CDR2 are SGHTS and YDEGEE. V shed 0 bases and J 0 bases; nucleotides not matched to a gene: 5. The chain's CDR3 is CASSLGGGGHQETQYF. In DNA, the CDR3 is TGTGCCAGCAGCTTGGGTGGCGGGGGTCACCAAGAGACCCAGTACTTC.

The chain is built from TRBV5-1 and TRBJ2-2; 8 bases align to TRBD1. Germline V lookup: CDR1 SGHRS, CDR2 YFSETQ. There are 15 residues in the CDR3. With V trimmed by 0 bases and J by 3 bases, 1 base remained unmatched. The CDR3 region is CASSLGTGYTGELFF. In DNA form, the CDR3 reads TGCGCCAGCAGCTTGGGGACAGGGTACACCGGGGAGCTGTTTTTT.

The genes are TRBV27 and TRBJ2-3; TRBD2 agrees at 7 bases. CDR3 length: 15 residues. The germline gives CDR1 MNHEY, CDR2 SMNVEV (reference sequence). Germline trimming cut 4 bases from V and 5 bases from J; bases unmatched to any gene: 9. This CDR3 reads CASSWEGRVRDTQYF. CDR3 sequence (DNA): TGTGCCAGCAGTTGGGAGGGCAGGGTGCGAGATACGCAGTATTTT.

This clone was picked up one time. The CDR3 bases are TGTGCCAGTAGTCCCGGGGTAGCAGTGTTCCAAGAGACCCAGTACTTC. As protein: CASSPGVAVFQETQYF. The chain uses TRBV19 and TRBJ2-5; D may be TRBD2 (5 bases). CDR3 size: 16 residues. The germline V gene has CDR1 LNHDA and CDR2 SQIVND (reference sequence). Between the trimmed V and J ends, which lost 5 bases and 1 base, there was a span of 17 bases.

The rearrangement joins TRBV21-1 to TRBJ2-7; the table's D call, TRBD2, has no DNA check behind it. TRBV21-1 is labeled a pseudogene. The CDR3 is 17 amino acids. The CDR3 loop reads CASSNRGGWLPSYEQYF. The CDR3 DNA sequence: TGTGCCAGCAGCAATAGGGGGGGGTGGCTACCCTCCTACGAGCAGTACTTC.

The V gene is TRBV4-3, the J gene TRBJ1-3; D perhaps matches TRBD1 (6 bases). The germline V gene encodes CDR1 LGHNA and CDR2 YSLEER. The CDR3 loop spans 15 amino acids. The germline V and J ends were trimmed by 1 base and 7 bases, with 14 bases remaining between them. The CDR3 spells CASSQGGQSWNTIYF. CDR3 bases: TGCGCCAGCAGCCAAGGAGGACAGTCGTGGAACACCATATATTTT.

In DNA form, the CDR3 reads TGTGCCAGCAGCTTGGAGGTCAGGGGAAAGGACGAGCAGTACTTC. It codes for CASSLEVRGKDEQYF. The rearrangement joins TRBV5-6 to TRBJ2-7; D may be TRBD1 (6 bases). Germline V lookup: CDR1 SGHDT, CDR2 YYEEEE. The V gene lost 0 bases and the J gene lost 5 bases, with 15 bases spanning the gap. CDR3 length: 15 residues.

This rearrangement joins TRBV30 to TRBJ1-1; possibly TRBD1 for D (6 bases). Germline loops: CDR1 GTSNPN, CDR2 SVGIG (reference sequence). The V end was cut by 8 bases, the J end by 7 bases, with 14 bases between. CDR3 length equals 11 residues. CDR3 bases: TGTGCCCGAGCCCAGGGGATTGAAGCTTTCTTT. It specifies CARAQGIEAFF.

V gene TRBV7-2 combines with J gene TRBJ2-5, with 9 bases aligning to TRBD2. The CDR3 loop spans 16 amino acids. V trimming: 5 bases; J trimming: 0 bases; junction bases outside the gene matches: 7. Germline V lookup: CDR1 SGHTA, CDR2 FQGNSA. CDR3 DNA sequence: TGTGCCAGCAGCCCCCATCTAGCGGGGTACCAAGAGACCCAGTACTTC. It is translated as CASSPHLAGYQETQYF. Filled out from reference TRBV7-2 and TRBJ2-5, the complete variable domain reads GAGVSQSPSNKVTEKGKDVELRCDPISGHTALYWYRQSLGQGLEFLIYFQGNSAPDKSGLPSDRFSAERTGGSVSTLTIQRTQQEDSAVYLCASSPHLAGYQETQYFGPGTRLLVL.

This clone was found once. V is TRBV5-1 and J is TRBJ2-1; unclear D gene. The length of the CDR3 is 13 residues. Germline loops: CDR1 SGHRS, CDR2 YFSETQ. V lost 0 bases and J lost 8, with 9 bases in between. The CDR3 sequence: CASSLGRFDEQFF. DNA for the CDR3: TGCGCCAGCAGCTTGGGGCGGTTCGATGAGCAGTTCTTC. Complete variable domain (other parts from reference TRBV5-1 and TRBJ2-1): KAGVTQTPRYLIKTRGQQVTLSCSPISGHRSVSWYQQTPGQGLQFLFEYFSETQRNKGNFPGRFSGRQFSNSRSEMNVSTLELGDSALYLCASSLGRFDEQFFGPGTRLTVL.

The chain couples TRBV28 to TRBJ1-2; perhaps TRBD1 as D (6 bases). The CDR3 covers 12 residues. Germline CDR1 and CDR2: MDHEN and SYDVKM. CDR3 coding DNA: TGTGCGTCCCACAGGGTGAACTATGGCTACACCTTC. Encoded protein: CASHRVNYGYTF.

This chain uses TRBV6-6 with TRBJ2-1, with D tentatively TRBD2 (6 bases). CDR1 is MNHNY and CDR2 is SVGAGI in the germline V gene (reference sequence). The V gene lost 5 bases and the J gene lost 8 bases, with 13 bases spanning the gap. The CDR3 loop spans 13 amino acids. The chain's CDR3 is CASSHQGGDEQFF. Written as DNA, the CDR3 is TGTGCCAGCAGTCATCAGGGCGGGGATGAGCAGTTCTTC.

The chain carries TRBV9 and TRBJ2-5; 9 bases fit TRBD1. With 2 bases clipped from V and 2 bases from J, the junction kept 4 bases outside the gene matches. Germline loops: CDR1 SGDLS, CDR2 YYNGEE. There are 15 residues in the CDR3. CDR3 sequence: CASSVQGTGQETQYF. The DNA of the CDR3 is TGTGCCAGCAGCGTTCAAGGGACAGGGCAAGAGACCCAGTACTTC.